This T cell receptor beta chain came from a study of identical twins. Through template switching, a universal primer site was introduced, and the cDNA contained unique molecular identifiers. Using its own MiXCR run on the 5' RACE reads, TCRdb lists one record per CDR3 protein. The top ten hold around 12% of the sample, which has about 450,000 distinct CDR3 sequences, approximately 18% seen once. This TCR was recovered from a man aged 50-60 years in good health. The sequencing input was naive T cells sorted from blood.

DNA for the CDR3: TGCAGCGTCCCCCAAGGGGGAATAAACTATGGCTACACCTTC. Its translation: CSVPQGGINYGYTF. This rearrangement joins TRBV29-1 to TRBJ1-2, with D perhaps matching TRBD1 (6 bases). Per the germline V gene, CDR1 is SQVTM and CDR2 is ANQGSEA. CDR3 length: 14 amino acids. V lost 6 bases and J lost 2, with 16 bases in between. Variable domain in full (rest from reference TRBV29-1 and TRBJ1-2): SAVISQKPSRDICQRGTSLTIQCQVDSQVTMMFWYRQQPGQSLTLIATANQGSEATYESGFVIDKFPISRPNLTFSTLTVSNMSPEDSSIYLCSVPQGGINYGYTFGSGTRLTVV.